These 29 T cell receptor beta chains share one sample of origin, sequenced in a study of glioma-infiltrating T cells. The iRepertoire nested amplicon-rescue multiplex PCR amplified TCR alpha and beta CDR3s from RNA. TCRdb reprocessed the multiplex PCR reads with MiXCR, giving one entry per CDR3 protein. The sample records tens of thousands of distinct CDR3 sequences, roughly 23% being singletons. The sample taken for sequencing was glioma tissue, nonneoplastic brain tissue, or PBMCs (not recorded which). These receptor sequences come from a human donor with low-grade glioma or glioblastoma, undergoing nonglioma brain surgery, or in good health (not recorded which).

Ten or more counts support this clonotype. The chain carries TRBV2 and TRBJ1-5, with TRBD1 as a possible D gene (6 bases). Germline CDR1 reads SNHLY; CDR2 reads FYNNEI. The CDR3 loop spans 17 amino acids. V was pared by 3 bases and J by 2 bases, with 17 bases between. The CDR3 DNA sequence: TGTGCCAGCAGTGATGGGACAATATACATAGGCAATCAGCCCCAGCATTTT. Translation: CASSDGTIYIGNQPQHF. The variable domain in full, completed from reference TRBV2 and TRBJ1-5, reads EPEVTQTPSHQVTQMGQEVILRCVPISNHLYFYWYRQILGQKVEFLVSFYNNEISEKSEIFDDQFSVERPDGSNFTLKIRSTKLEDSAMYFCASSDGTIYIGNQPQHFGDGTRLSIL.

This clonotype appeared many times. The chain combines TRBV10-2 with TRBJ1-5; 9 bases match TRBD1. Germline CDR1 reads WSHSY; CDR2 reads SAAADI. V lost 2 bases, J lost 0 bases, and 2 bases stayed unmatched. The CDR3 loop spans 16 amino acids. DNA of the CDR3: TGCGCCAGCAGTGAGGGGACAGGGTATAGCAATCAGCCCCAGCATTTT. Amino acids: CASSEGTGYSNQPQHF.

This clonotype was detected a few times. J is TRBJ2-3 and V is TRBV7-2; TRBD2 might be the D (6 bases). Germline lookup yields CDR1 SGHTA and CDR2 FQGNSA. The CDR3 is 14 amino acids. The V end was cut by 5 bases, the J end by 3 bases, with 12 bases between. CDR3 loop: CASSLGRNTDTQYF. CDR3 nucleotides: TGTGCCAGCAGCCTAGGGAGGAATACAGATACGCAGTATTTT.

The rearrangement links TRBV10-2 to TRBJ2-7, with a possible D match to TRBD1 (6 bases). The CDR3 spans 13 residues. CDR1 and CDR2 from the germline V gene are WSHSY and SAAADI. Trimming left V 6 bases short and J 3 bases short, with 12 bases between. The DNA of the CDR3 is TGCGCCAGCAGCCGACAGGTGGGCTACGAGCAGTACTTC. This translates into CASSRQVGYEQYF.

The chain links TRBV20-1 to TRBJ2-1; 12 positions match TRBD2. CDR1 is DFQATT, CDR2 SNEGSKA, per germline (reference sequence). V lost 1 base to trimming and J lost 6 bases; unmatched junction nucleotides: 4. The CDR3 is made up of 15 amino acids. The CDR3, as DNA: TGCAGTGCTAGAGCTCTAGCGGGAGGGCCCAATGAGCAGTTCTTC. Translation: CSARALAGGPNEQFF.

This clonotype was seen a few times. V is TRBV5-4 and J is TRBJ2-7, with 10 bases matching TRBD2. CDR3 length: 14 residues. Trimming removed 4 bases from V and 8 bases from J; junction bases left unmatched: 9. Germline CDR1 is SGHNT and CDR2 is YYREEE (reference sequence). The CDR3 DNA follows: TGTGCCAGCAGCCGTTTAGGAGCGGGAGGGCAGCAGTACTTC. This gives the protein CASSRLGAGGQQYF.

With respect to this clonotype: This may arise from a read error, as a much more abundant clone is one base away. The chain combines TRBV20-1 with TRBJ2-2, with unresolved D. The CDR3 has 14 amino acids. Germline CDR1 and CDR2: DFQATT and SNEGSKA (reference sequence). The ends were cut back, 6 bases at V and 4 bases at J, with 15 bases in the middle. Written as DNA, the CDR3 is TGCAGTGCACAGAGAAGCGAAAGCACCGGGGAGCTGTTTTTT. Protein: CSAQRSESTGELFF.

At least ten counts were recorded for this clonotype. J is TRBJ2-7 and V is TRBV20-1; no definite D call. V lost 3 bases, J lost 3 bases, and 6 bases lay in between. In germline, CDR1 is DFQATT, CDR2 SNEGSKA (reference sequence). The CDR3 spans 11 residues. The CDR3 nucleotides read TGCAGTGCTAGTGAGGACTACGAGCAGTACTTC. Amino acids: CSASEDYEQYF.

This clonotype was found a few times. The chain joins TRBV11-2 to TRBJ2-7, with no clear D. Trimming stripped 0 bases from V and 0 bases from J, with 9 bases between. Germline CDR1 SGHAT, CDR2 FQNNGV. The CDR3 sequence is 15 residues long. The CDR3 DNA follows: TGTGCCAGCAGCTTAGACAGGCTCAGCTCCTACGAGCAGTACTTC. It encodes CASSLDRLSSYEQYF.

This clonotype was seen at least ten times. This rearrangement joins TRBV7-9 to TRBJ1-3; D is perhaps TRBD1 (5 bases). The germline gives CDR1 SEHNR, CDR2 FQNEAQ (reference sequence). Trimming shortened V by 2 bases and J by 1 base, and 9 bases separated the two germline ends. This CDR3 has 15 amino acids. The CDR3 region is CASSLTGLSGNTIYF. The CDR3 nucleotides read TGTGCCAGCAGCTTAACGGGACTTTCTGGAAACACCATATATTTT.

This clonotype was recorded many times. The CDR3 sequence is CASSQGRRENSPLHF. The CDR3 DNA reads TGTGCCAGCAGCCAAGGCAGAAGAGAGAATTCACCCCTCCACTTT. The chain carries TRBV3-1 and TRBJ1-6; D call uncertain. The CDR3 spans 15 residues. Germline-derived CDR1 and CDR2 are LGHDT and YNNKEL (reference sequence). V dropped 1 base and J dropped 7 bases, with 11 bases sitting between them. Complete variable domain (other parts from reference TRBV3-1 and TRBJ1-6): DTAVSQTPKYLVTQMGNDKSIKCEQNLGHDTMYWYKQDSKKFLKIMFSYNNKELIINETVPNRFSPKSPDKAHLNLHINSLELGDSAVYFCASSQGRRENSPLHFGNGTRLTVT.

In its sample, this clonotype was seen many times. The rearrangement joins TRBV7-6 to TRBJ2-7; 9 nucleotides agree with TRBD2. CDR1 SGHVS and CDR2 FNYEAQ come from the germline V gene. J gave up 2 bases and V 5 bases, and 16 bases lay outside the gene matches. The CDR3 consists of 18 residues. CDR3 coding DNA: TGTGCCAGCAGCCCGGGTTTAGTTTCTAGCGGGGCAACCTACGAGCAGTACTTC. Amino acid sequence: CASSPGLVSSGATYEQYF.

This clonotype was counted many times. The chain joins TRBV20-1 to TRBJ2-7, with 9 bases aligning to TRBD2. Trimming at V came to 5 bases and at J to 5 bases, leaving 16 bases not matched to a gene. This CDR3 is built from 16 residues. Germline V lookup: CDR1 DFQATT, CDR2 SNEGSKA (reference sequence). This CDR3 is CSAHLSGSFSPHEQYF. The CDR3 nucleotides read TGCAGTGCTCATCTTAGCGGGAGTTTTTCACCGCACGAGCAGTACTTC.

This clonotype was detected a few times. V is TRBV9 and J is TRBJ1-5, with D tentatively TRBD1 (5 bases). V lost 8 bases and J lost 1, with 10 bases in between. This CDR3 comprises 13 residues. Germline V lookup: CDR1 SGDLS, CDR2 YYNGEE. CDR3 nucleotides: TGTGCCAGAGGACACTCGAGCAATCAGCCCCAGCATTTT. Translated: CARGHSSNQPQHF.

This clonotype has at least ten counts. The CDR3 DNA sequence: TGTGCCAGCGGCAAAACAGGGGCTCCCGGGCCCCTCCACTTT. Amino acids: CASGKTGAPGPLHF. J is TRBJ1-6 and V is TRBV25-1; TRBD1 agrees at 7 bases. Germline values: CDR1 MGHDK, CDR2 SYGVNS. This CDR3 region has 14 residues. Trimming at V came to 8 bases and at J to 13 bases, leaving 14 bases not matched to a gene.

Worth noting for this clonotype: This may arise from a read error, as a much more abundant clone is one base away. The chain combines TRBV7-9 with TRBJ2-6, with a tentative D call TRBD2 (6 bases). The CDR3 has 16 amino acids. CDR1 is SEHNR, CDR2 FQNEAQ, per germline (reference sequence). V gave up 9 bases and J gave up 1 base, with 16 bases separating them. CDR3 protein: CARSPRLGSGANVLTF. As DNA, the CDR3 is TGTGCCAGAAGCCCCCGACTAGGTTCTGGGGCCAACGTCCTGACTTTC.

This clonotype was counted only a few times. The chain links TRBV10-3 to TRBJ1-2; D unresolved. Germline V CDR1 and CDR2: ENHRY, SYGVKD. The CDR3 sequence is 16 residues long. Trimming shortened V by 3 bases and J by 5 bases, and 19 bases separated the two germline ends. This chain's CDR3 is CAISDIPRKEIYGYTF. The CDR3 DNA follows: TGTGCCATCAGTGATATCCCCCGAAAGGAGATATATGGCTACACCTTC.

CDR3 in amino acids: CASSLLPGTGDSEQYF. Here the CDR3 DNA reads TGTGCCAGCTCACTCTTGCCCGGGACAGGGGATAGCGAGCAGTACTTC. This chain links TRBV18 with TRBJ2-7; 10 bases fit TRBD1. The germline gives CDR1 KGHSH, CDR2 LQKENI. J gave up 6 bases and V 4 bases, and 12 bases lay outside the gene matches. There are 16 residues in the CDR3. The variable domain in full, completed from reference TRBV18 and TRBJ2-7, reads NAGVMQNPRHLVRRRGQEARLRCSPMKGHSHVYWYRQLPEEGLKFMVYLQKENIIDESGMPKERFSAEFPKEGPSILRIQQVVRGDSAAYFCASSLLPGTGDSEQYFGPGTRLTVT.

The rearrangement joins TRBV7-7 to TRBJ2-1, with 12 bases lining up with TRBD2. CDR1 is SSHAT, CDR2 FNYEAQ, per germline (reference sequence). V lost 5 bases and J lost 4; bases outside the gene matches: 6. The CDR3 runs 16 residues. In nucleotides, the CDR3 is TGTGCCAGCAGCAGACTAGCGGGAGCGACGTACAATGAGCAGTTCTTC. The encoded protein is CASSRLAGATYNEQFF.

This clonotype was seen only a few times. V gene TRBV11-3 combines with J gene TRBJ2-7; 7 bases align to TRBD2. Per germline, CDR1 SGHNT and CDR2 YENEEA. Losses at the gene ends were 0 bases for V and 6 bases for J; bases not matched to a gene: 2. There are 13 residues in the CDR3. Here the CDR3 DNA reads TGTGCCAGCAGCTTAGATACGGGAGGCGAGCAGTACTTC. It is translated as CASSLDTGGEQYF.

This clonotype was counted a single time. A much larger clone differs from this one at a single base, so this may be a read error. In nucleotides, the CDR3 is TGTGCCAGCAGTCCGGACAGGGCCGGGCAGCCCCAGCATTTT. Protein sequence: CASSPDRAGQPQHF. The rearrangement uses TRBV2 and TRBJ1-5, with TRBD1 identical over 8 bases. In germline, CDR1 is SNHLY, CDR2 FYNNEI. Trimming took 5 bases from V and 7 from J; bases not matched to a gene: 7. The CDR3 totals 14 residues.

This chain joins TRBV5-5 and TRBJ1-1; D remains unclear. The V gene's germline CDR1 is SGHKS and CDR2 YYEKEE (reference sequence). The V gene lost 0 bases and the J gene lost 0 bases, with 9 bases spanning the gap. The CDR3 runs 15 residues. DNA of the CDR3: TGTGCCAGCAGCTTGGTACAGACCATGAACACTGAAGCTTTCTTT. It codes for CASSLVQTMNTEAFF. Looking up the rest from reference TRBV5-5 and TRBJ1-1 gives the full variable domain: DAGVTQSPTHLIKTRGQQVTLRCSPISGHKSVSWYQQVLGQGPQFIFQYYEKEERGRGNFPDRFSARQFPNYSSELNVNALLLGDSALYLCASSLVQTMNTEAFFGQGTRLTVV.

This rearrangement joins TRBV20-1 to TRBJ1-5, with D uncertain. This CDR3 spans 15 amino acids. Trimming cost V 6 bases and J 13 bases, with 28 bases left between them. The germline V gene has CDR1 DFQATT and CDR2 SNEGSKA (reference sequence). The DNA of the CDR3 is TGCAGTGCCTCGGGATACCCTATCTTTAAGAAGTCACAGCATTTT. Translated: CSASGYPIFKKSQHF.

This clonotype was observed many times. As DNA, the CDR3 is TGTGCCAGCAGCAAAAATAGGGATACCTACGAGCAGTACTTC. This gives the protein CASSKNRDTYEQYF. The rearrangement links TRBV7-2 to TRBJ2-7; D is uncertain. The CDR3 is 14 residues long. Germline V gives CDR1 SGHTA, CDR2 FQGNSA. Trimming removed 5 bases at V and 2 bases at J, with 13 bases between.

With respect to this clonotype: A much larger clone lies a single base off, so this may be a read error. The V call is TRBV19, the J call TRBJ1-1, with D unclear. The germline CDR1 and CDR2 sequences are LNHDA and SQIVND (reference sequence). The CDR3 extends over 14 amino acids. CDR3 coding DNA: TGTGCCAGTAGCATTAGACTTCCTAACACTGGAGCTTTCTTT. Translated, it gives CASSIRLPNTGAFF. Using reference TRBV19 and TRBJ1-1 for the parts outside the CDR3, the full variable domain is DGGITQSPKYLFRKEGQNVTLSCEQNLNHDAMYWYRQDPGQGLRLIYYSQIVNDFQKGDIAEGYSVSREKKESFPLTVTSAQKNPTAFYLCASSIRLPNTGAFFGQGTRLTVV.

At least ten counts were recorded for this clonotype. V and J are TRBV6-1 and TRBJ1-5; D is ambiguous. Germline assignment: CDR1 MNHNS and CDR2 SASEGT. CDR3 size: 15 residues. Between the trimmed V and J ends, which lost 7 bases and 0 bases, there was a span of 13 bases. In nucleotides, the CDR3 is TGTGCCAGCAAACCATCGGCTGATAGCAATCAGCCCCAGCATTTT. This gives the protein CASKPSADSNQPQHF.

Many counts were recorded for this clonotype. The chain employs TRBV6-1 and TRBJ1-1; 9 bases agree with TRBD1. Germline V gene lookup returns CDR1 MNHNS and CDR2 SASEGT. The V and J ends lost 5 bases and 5 bases, in that order; junction bases with no gene match: 12. This CDR3 has 16 amino acids. CDR3 residues: CASSSVVGTGRTEAFF. Here the CDR3 DNA reads TGTGCCAGCAGTTCTGTAGTGGGGACAGGGCGGACTGAAGCTTTCTTT.

Ten or more counts support this clonotype. The rearrangement links TRBV7-2 to TRBJ2-3, with TRBD2 matching 10 bases. CDR3 length: 16 residues. Germline assignment: CDR1 SGHTA and CDR2 FQGNSA. The V and J ends lost 5 bases and 2 bases, in that order; junction bases with no gene match: 7. Here the CDR3 DNA reads TGTGCCAGCAGCCTCATACTAGCGGGGCACACAGATACGCAGTATTTT. It yields the protein CASSLILAGHTDTQYF.

In this sample, this clonotype turned up once. The genes are TRBV20-1 and TRBJ2-3; D is perhaps TRBD2 (6 bases). CDR1 DFQATT and CDR2 SNEGSKA come from the germline V gene (reference sequence). V was clipped by 8 bases and J by 1 base, with 16 bases between them. The CDR3 spans 14 residues. The CDR3 DNA is TGCAGTTCTGCGCTGGGGGGAGGCACAGATACGCAGTATTTT. Translating it yields CSSALGGGTDTQYF.